The sequence of this T cell receptor beta chain was determined in a study of regulatory T cells in long-lasting Graves disease. For TCR beta, libraries came from iRepertoire HTBI primers and Arm-PCR of CDR3 regions. TCRdb redid the calling of the multiplex PCR reads with MiXCR, one entry per CDR3 protein. In the table there are 300,000 to 450,000 distinct CDR3 sequences, 15% of which are singletons. The CDR3 length is 15 residues. V lost 5 bases and J lost 0, with 10 bases in between. Specified time point: newly diagnosed GD, antithyroid drugs for less than 3 months. Construction of the TCR library relied on RNA isolated from PBMCs. This clonotype was detected ten times or more.

The receptor was derived from a female donor with Graves disease. The V call is TRBV12-3 or TRBV12-4, the J call TRBJ2-2; TRBD1 is a possible D gene (5 bases). The sample consisted of peripheral blood mononuclear cells (PBMCs), taken at new diagnosis, from a patient treated with antithyroid drugs. The CDR3 region has the DNA TGTGCCAGCAGTGGCAGGGTCGCGAACACCGGGGAGCTGTTTTTT. Its protein is CASSGRVANTGELFF.